These 20 T cell receptor beta chains came from one sample sequenced in a study of identical twins. One entry per CDR3 protein results from TCRdb running MiXCR on the 5' RACE reads. The data contain around 530,000 distinct CDR3 sequences, over 12% of them singletons. The same sample was also used in a study of yellow fever vaccine responses in identical twins.

Material for sequencing was CD4+ T cells sorted from blood. The receptors were sampled from a woman aged 18-29 years in good health.

This clonotype was detected only a few times. The chain has TRBV6-1 and TRBJ2-1; the D gene is possibly TRBD1 (6 bases). CDR3 size: 13 residues. The V and J ends lost 5 bases and 9 bases respectively, with 14 bases between them. Germline-derived CDR1 and CDR2 are MNHNS and SASEGT. CDR3 in amino acids: CASSPLRGFEQFF. The CDR3 nucleotides are TGTGCCAGCAGTCCATTGAGGGGGTTTGAGCAGTTCTTC.

This clonotype has more than one count but fewer than ten. One end of the junction varies from germline; a read error may be responsible. CDR3 loop: CSASFRPSQGTQYF. CDR3 bases: TGCAGTGCTAGCTTCCGGCCCTCCCAAGGGACCCAGTACTTC. V gene TRBV20-1 combines with J gene TRBJ2-5; no clear D. This CDR3 comprises 14 residues. In germline, CDR1 is DFQATT, CDR2 SNEGSKA (reference sequence).

There are a few counts of this clonotype. The CDR3 DNA reads TGTGCCAGCAGCTTACGGACTAGCGGGAGCCGGGATACGCAGTATTTT. Its translation: CASSLRTSGSRDTQYF. The gene calls are TRBV5-5 and TRBJ2-3; TRBD2 aligns across 13 bases. Trimming took 2 bases from V and 6 from J; bases not matched to a gene: 6. The CDR3 is made up of 16 amino acids. The germline gives CDR1 SGHKS, CDR2 YYEKEE (reference sequence).

This clonotype was picked up a small number of times. The CDR3 nucleotides are TGTGCCACCAGCGGCCAGAAAGAGACCCAGTACTTC. It encodes CATSGQKETQYF. The rearrangement joins TRBV24-1 to TRBJ2-5; D call uncertain. The V and J ends lost 7 bases and 3 bases respectively, with 8 bases between them. There are 12 residues in the CDR3. Germline V lookup: CDR1 KGHDR, CDR2 SFDVKD.

The J gene is TRBJ2-7, the V gene TRBV5-1; D is tentatively TRBD1 or TRBD2 (5 bases each). The CDR3 runs 15 residues. Germline CDR1 SGHRS, CDR2 YFSETQ. The V and J ends lost 0 bases and 0 bases respectively, with 10 bases between them. The CDR3 DNA sequence: TGCGCCAGCAGCTTGGGGGACGCTTCCTCCTACGAGCAGTACGTC. Translating it yields CASSLGDASSYEQYV.

This clonotype occurred a few times. The chain combines TRBV10-3 with TRBJ2-2; 7 bases fit TRBD1. Germline-derived CDR1 and CDR2 are ENHRY and SYGVKD. V gave up 0 bases and J gave up 2 bases; unmatched junction bases: 9. CDR3 length: 18 residues. In DNA form, the CDR3 reads TGTGCCATCAGTGAGTCGAAAACGGCAGGGGGAAACACCGGGGAGCTGTTTTTT. Protein: CAISESKTAGGNTGELFF.

The chain employs TRBV19 and TRBJ2-7; D uncertain. Trimming left V 5 bases short and J 5 bases short, with 13 bases between. The CDR3 extends over 13 amino acids. CDR1 is LNHDA and CDR2 is SQIVND in the germline V gene (reference sequence). The CDR3 DNA is TGTGCCAGTAGTTATAATTTGGTGCACGAGCAGTACTTC. Its translation is CASSYNLVHEQYF.

CDR3 loop: CASSYSRILAGGVDTQYF. CDR3 sequence (DNA): TGTGCCAGCAGTTACTCGAGAATACTAGCGGGGGGGGTAGATACGCAGTATTTT. V and J are TRBV6-5 and TRBJ2-3; 13 nucleotides agree with TRBD2. The CDR3 totals 18 residues. J gave up 5 bases and V 0 bases, and 8 bases lay outside the gene matches. Germline CDR1 MNHEY, CDR2 SVGAGI.

V gene TRBV19 combines with J gene TRBJ1-5; D gene uncertain. CDR1 and CDR2 from the germline V gene are LNHDA and SQIVND (reference sequence). V lost 6 bases and J 1 base, leaving 19 bases between the germline ends. This CDR3 contains 17 residues. The CDR3 DNA is TGTGCCAGTAGCATCCTTCGGACGGCTGTCAGCAATCAGCCCCAGCATTTT. Translated: CASSILRTAVSNQPQHF.

This clonotype was detected many times. V is TRBV11-2 and J is TRBJ1-4; D possibly corresponds to TRBD1 (6 bases). CDR1 SGHAT and CDR2 FQNNGV come from the germline V gene. This CDR3 comprises 14 residues. V shed 6 bases and J shed 7 bases, with 15 bases lying between them. The CDR3, as DNA: TGTGCCAGCAGGAAACAGGGCTCCGGTGAAAAACTGTTTTTT. Its translation is CASRKQGSGEKLFF.

The rearrangement links TRBV5-6 to TRBJ2-7, with TRBD2 identical over 8 bases. J gave up 3 bases and V 2 bases, and 4 bases lay outside the gene matches. Germline CDR1 reads SGHDT; CDR2 reads YYEEEE. The length of the CDR3 is 14 residues. The CDR3 DNA reads TGTGCCAGCAGCTTAGGGCGGGAGGTCTACGAGCAGTACTTC. This codes for CASSLGREVYEQYF.

The chain carries TRBV2 and TRBJ2-2; D remains unclear. Germline loops: CDR1 SNHLY, CDR2 FYNNEI. V gave up 1 base and J gave up 0 bases, with 6 bases separating them. The CDR3 has 15 residues. The CDR3 sequence is CASSEVGPNTGELFF. CDR3 nucleotide sequence: TGTGCCAGCAGTGAAGTGGGCCCGAACACCGGGGAGCTGTTTTTT.

The rearrangement uses TRBV10-3 and TRBJ2-7; TRBD2 matches at 8 bases. The trim removed 6 bases at V and 2 bases at J, leaving 9 bases unmatched. This CDR3 region has 15 residues. The V gene's germline CDR1 is ENHRY and CDR2 SYGVKD. CDR3 region: CAIRPTSGQAYEQYF. Here the CDR3 DNA reads TGTGCCATCAGACCCACTAGCGGCCAGGCCTACGAGCAGTACTTC.

The rearrangement joins TRBV6-5 to TRBJ2-3; the D gene is possibly TRBD2 (5 bases). There are 14 residues in the CDR3. In germline, CDR1 is MNHEY, CDR2 SVGAGI. V lost 2 bases to trimming and J lost 6 bases, with 12 bases between them. The CDR3 spells CASSYGHPGDTQYF. Written as DNA, the CDR3 is TGTGCCAGCAGTTACGGTCATCCGGGGGATACGCAGTATTTT.

The V and J genes are TRBV21-1 and TRBJ2-7; TRBD2 is the table's D call, not checked against the DNA. TRBV21-1 is assigned pseudogene status. The CDR3 has 15 amino acids. CDR3 in DNA: TGTGCCAGCAGCAGTCCGGCGACGGAGAGCGGCGAGCAGTACTTC. Encoded protein: CASSSPATESGEQYF.

This chain uses TRBV10-2 with TRBJ2-1; D call uncertain. CDR1 is WSHSY and CDR2 is SAAADI in the germline V gene. V was clipped by 3 bases and J by 4 bases, with 7 bases between them. The CDR3 runs 13 residues. The CDR3 DNA reads TGCGCCAGCAGTGAAATCAGTTACAATGAGCAGTTCTTC. It translates to CASSEISYNEQFF.

This clonotype was observed many times. V usage is TRBV5-1 and J usage is TRBJ2-3; tentative D call: TRBD1 (6 bases). CDR1 and CDR2 from the germline V gene are SGHRS and YFSETQ. This CDR3 contains 15 residues. Between the trimmed V and J ends, which lost 4 bases and 1 base, there was a span of 13 bases. CDR3 in amino acids: CASSKGGSGTDTQYF. The DNA for the CDR3 is TGCGCCAGCAGCAAAGGGGGATCGGGCACAGATACGCAGTATTTT.

This clonotype was counted at least ten times. This chain links TRBV12-3 or TRBV12-4 with TRBJ1-5, with unresolved D. The V and J ends lost 3 bases and 6 bases respectively, with 6 bases between them. The CDR3 totals 12 residues. The CDR3 spells CASSLASQPQHF. The CDR3 coding sequence is TGTGCCAGCAGTTTGGCTAGTCAGCCCCAGCATTTT.

This clonotype was observed a handful of times. The chain carries TRBV28 and TRBJ1-3, with 7 bases lining up with TRBD1. CDR1 MDHEN and CDR2 SYDVKM come from the germline V gene. Trimming at V came to 2 bases and at J to 11 bases, leaving 3 bases not matched to a gene. The CDR3 spans 12 residues. The CDR3 DNA follows: TGTGCCAGCAGTTTAATCGACAGGGCCATATATTTT. It is translated as CASSLIDRAIYF.

This chain links TRBV11-2 with TRBJ2-1; TRBD2 matches at 7 bases. The junction had 4 bases not matched to a gene; V was cut back by 7 bases and J by 7 bases. Germline assignment: CDR1 SGHAT and CDR2 FQNNGV. CDR3 length equals 12 residues. The CDR3 nucleotides are TGTGCCAGCACCAATAGCGGGAATGAGCAGTTCTTC. This encodes CASTNSGNEQFF. The full variable domain, its missing parts supplied by reference TRBV11-2 and TRBJ2-1, is EAGVAQSPRYKIIEKRQSVAFWCNPISGHATLYWYQQILGQGPKLLIQFQNNGVVDDSQLPKDRFSAERLKGVDSTLKIQPAKLEDSAVYLCASTNSGNEQFFGPGTRLTVL.